Each of the 19 T cell receptor beta chains below was sequenced from the same sample in a study of T cell responses to AZD1222 COVID-19 vaccine. Only in-frame clones appear in the TCRdb table, and some are missing; sequencing was by immunoSEQ multiplex PCR. The sample consists of about 70,000 clones, less than 95% of them appearing once. The source material was peripheral blood, sampled 28 days after the second AZD1222 dose. These receptors originate from an adult who received the AZD1222 COVID-19 vaccine.

The V gene is TRBV6-1, the J gene TRBJ1-2; 8 bases map to TRBD1. This CDR3 has 16 residues. Germline V gene data show CDR1 as MNHNS and CDR2 as SASEGT. Losses at the gene ends were 1 base for V and 4 bases for J; bases not matched to a gene: 8. CDR3 sequence reads: CASSEVADRDPYGYTF. The CDR3 DNA reads TGTGCCAGCAGTGAAGTTGCGGACAGGGATCCCTATGGCTACACCTTC.

This clone occurred once. The gene calls are TRBV18 and TRBJ2-1; no firm D call. The germline V gene has CDR1 KGHSH and CDR2 LQKENI. The V end was cut by 3 bases, the J end by 5 bases, with 5 bases between. The CDR3 is 12 amino acids. CDR3 in amino acids: CASSPLHNEQFF. The CDR3 DNA reads as TGTGCCAGCTCACCCCTCCACAATGAGCAGTTCTTC.

The chain has TRBV5-1 and TRBJ2-7; a weak D match, TRBD2 (6 bases). This CDR3 is 15 amino acids long. V dropped 4 bases and J dropped 5 bases, with 19 bases sitting between them. The germline V gene has CDR1 SGHRS and CDR2 YFSETQ. CDR3 sequence reads: CASSPTGTWANEQYF. The CDR3, as DNA: TGCGCCAGCAGCCCAACCGGGACTTGGGCTAACGAGCAGTACTTC.

This clone was seen a handful of times. V and J are TRBV9 and TRBJ2-5; 9 nucleotides agree with TRBD1. V dropped 2 bases and J dropped 4; count of bases not matched to a gene: 3. The germline V gene encodes CDR1 SGDLS and CDR2 YYNGEE. There are 14 residues in the CDR3. In nucleotides, the CDR3 is TGTGCCAGCAGCGTCACAGGGGGCGCAGAGACCCAGTACTTC. Translated: CASSVTGGAETQYF.

DNA for the CDR3: TGCGCCAGCAGCCGTGGACAGGAGTACACCGGGGAGCTGTTTTTT. This codes for CASSRGQEYTGELFF. The chain links TRBV5-1 to TRBJ2-2, with 7 bases aligning to TRBD1. The CDR3 covers 15 residues. Unmatched junction bases numbered 6, after V lost 4 bases and J lost 3 bases. Germline V gene data show CDR1 as SGHRS and CDR2 as YFSETQ. Full variable domain (missing parts from reference TRBV5-1 and TRBJ2-2): KAGVTQTPRYLIKTRGQQVTLSCSPISGHRSVSWYQQTPGQGLQFLFEYFSETQRNKGNFPGRFSGRQFSNSRSEMNVSTLELGDSALYLCASSRGQEYTGELFFGEGSRLTVL.

The chain uses TRBV7-9 and TRBJ1-5; D is perhaps TRBD1 (6 bases). CDR3 size: 15 residues. From germline, CDR1 is SEHNR and CDR2 FQNEAQ (reference sequence). Trimming removed 2 bases at V and 3 bases at J, with 11 bases between. CDR3 coding DNA: TGTGCCAGCAGCTTATTAGGGGGGCCCAATCAGCCCCAGCATTTT. Translation: CASSLLGGPNQPQHF.

This clone was detected a few times. The rearrangement uses TRBV11-3 and TRBJ2-2; 11 bases are a match to TRBD1. Germline V gene lookup returns CDR1 SGHNT and CDR2 YENEEA. The CDR3 spans 15 residues. The ends lost 10 bases at V and 6 bases at J; junction bases unmatched: 10. CDR3 nucleotides: TGTGCCACCGGTACGGACAGGGGGCCGGCCGGGGAGCTGTTTTTT. Residues: CATGTDRGPAGELFF.

In this sample, this clone turned up once. The rearrangement links TRBV7-8 to TRBJ1-1, with 8 bases matching TRBD1. The CDR3 length is 15 residues. V lost 5 bases and J lost 1; bases outside the gene matches: 6. Germline CDR1 SGHVS, CDR2 FQNEAQ. The CDR3 reads CASSETDRANTEAFF. CDR3 nucleotides: TGTGCCAGCAGCGAGACGGACAGGGCGAACACTGAAGCTTTCTTT.

This sequence joins TRBV5-1 and TRBJ2-1; 15 nucleotides line up with TRBD2. Germline V CDR1 and CDR2: SGHRS, YFSETQ. This CDR3 is built from 18 residues. V dropped 0 bases and J dropped 8; count of bases not matched to a gene: 9. This CDR3 is CASSLEVGLAGGPDEQFF. DNA of the CDR3: TGCGCCAGCAGCTTGGAGGTCGGACTAGCGGGAGGGCCGGATGAGCAGTTCTTC.

This clone showed up just a few times. Other DNA sequences in the sample encode the same CDR3. The V gene is TRBV6-5, the J gene TRBJ1-2, with 10 bases identical to TRBD1. V shed 6 bases, J shed 0 bases, and the junction held 4 bases outside the gene matches. The CDR3 length is 15 residues. From germline, CDR1 is MNHEY and CDR2 SVGAGI. CDR3 amino acids: CASRTGQGANYGYTF. The CDR3 bases are TGTGCCAGCAGAACAGGACAGGGGGCTAACTATGGCTACACCTTC.

The chain recombines TRBV4-2 with TRBJ1-2, with D unresolved. This CDR3 region has 12 residues. Germline V gene data show CDR1 as LGHNA and CDR2 as YNFKEQ. The V gene lost 8 bases and the J gene lost 0 bases, with 7 bases spanning the gap. Written as DNA, the CDR3 is TGTGCCAGCCGGGGAACTAACTATGGCTACACCTTC. Translating it yields CASRGTNYGYTF.

This clone was counted between two and nine times. Other nucleotide sequences in the sample specify the same CDR3. This rearrangement joins TRBV7-9 to TRBJ1-5, with no clear D. The CDR3 covers 15 residues. The germline gives CDR1 SEHNR, CDR2 FQNEAQ (reference sequence). V was shortened by 6 bases and J by 2 bases, with 14 bases between the two germline ends. CDR3 coding DNA: TGTGCCAGCAGTCGAGATAGAGTCGGCAATCAGCCCCAGCATTTT. Translated, it gives CASSRDRVGNQPQHF.

Here the CDR3 reads CASSFSPGDGNIQYF. The CDR3 DNA is TGTGCCAGCAGCTTTAGCCCGGGGGATGGGAACATTCAGTACTTC. The gene calls are TRBV5-6 and TRBJ2-4, with a tentative D call TRBD2 (6 bases). Per germline, CDR1 SGHDT and CDR2 YYEEEE. The CDR3 consists of 15 residues. The V gene lost 2 bases and the J gene lost 7 bases, with 16 bases spanning the gap.

The genes are TRBV3-1 (or the pseudogene TRBV3-2) and TRBJ1-1; D unresolved. Germline loops: CDR1 LGHDT, CDR2 YNNKEL (reference sequence). The germline V and J ends were trimmed by 4 bases and 10 bases, with 19 bases remaining between them. The CDR3 sequence is 14 residues long. The CDR3 DNA sequence: TGTGCCAGCAGCCCCTCGCTGACCCCGGAGGGAGCTTTCTTT. Protein product: CASSPSLTPEGAFF.

The chain couples TRBV6-5 to TRBJ1-2; the D gene is possibly TRBD1 (6 bases). Trimming cost V 1 base and J 1 base, with 10 bases left between them. This CDR3 spans 15 amino acids. Germline V lookup: CDR1 MNHEY, CDR2 SVGAGI. Here the CDR3 reads CASSYLTGDNYGYTF. The DNA for the CDR3 is TGTGCCAGCAGTTACTTGACAGGCGATAACTATGGCTACACCTTC.

V and J are TRBV7-3 and TRBJ2-1, with D perhaps matching TRBD2 (5 bases). The CDR3 has 13 amino acids. Germline loops: CDR1 SGHTA, CDR2 FQGTGA. V was shortened by 5 bases and J by 10 bases, with 15 bases between the two germline ends. The CDR3 DNA sequence: TGTGCCAGCAGCCCCCTGGGTAGCGCAGAGCAGTTCTTC. It yields the protein CASSPLGSAEQFF.

The V gene is TRBV5-1, the J gene TRBJ2-7; D uncertain. CDR1 and CDR2 from the germline V gene are SGHRS and YFSETQ. The CDR3 sequence is 14 residues long. The germline V and J ends were trimmed by 1 base and 2 bases, with 10 bases remaining between them. In DNA form, the CDR3 reads TGCGCCAGCAGCTTGAATAGGGCCCCCTACGAGCAGTACTTC. Residues: CASSLNRAPYEQYF.

This chain uses TRBV3-1 (or the pseudogene TRBV3-2) with TRBJ1-2, with TRBD1 as a possible D gene (6 bases). Deletions cut 1 base from V and 7 bases from J, with 13 bases between. The CDR3 consists of 14 residues. Germline values: CDR1 LGHDT, CDR2 YNNKEL (reference sequence). The CDR3 sequence: CASSQGGGGRGYTF. In DNA, the CDR3 is TGTGCCAGCAGCCAAGGAGGTGGGGGCCGTGGCTACACCTTC.

The gene calls are TRBV24-1 and TRBJ1-2; no clear D. Between the trimmed V and J ends, which lost 4 bases and 4 bases, there was a span of 12 bases. CDR3 length: 14 amino acids. The germline V gene encodes CDR1 KGHDR and CDR2 SFDVKD. CDR3 residues: CATSEGPTGYGYTF. Written as DNA, the CDR3 is TGTGCCACCAGTGAAGGCCCGACTGGCTATGGCTACACCTTC.